The next 24 T cell receptor beta chains were all read from a single sample in a study of cytomegalovirus exposure and HLA in healthy donors. Researchers ran the PCR with 60 Vbeta and 13 Jbeta primers. Here immunoSEQ multiplex PCR was the method, and the copy in TCRdb shows in-frame clones only, minus some. The profile shows fewer than 250,000 clones, about four fifths of them singletons. The sample consisted of PBMCs. Source of these receptors: a man aged 35 to 55 in good health and CMV-seropositive.

The chain has TRBV19 and TRBJ2-1, with 9 nucleotides matching TRBD2. Trimming removed 3 bases from V and 6 bases from J; junction bases left unmatched: 3. This CDR3 has 14 residues. Per the germline V gene, CDR1 is LNHDA and CDR2 is SQIVND (reference sequence). CDR3 DNA sequence: TGTGCCAGTAGTATGGCAGCGGGGGGCAATGAGCAGTTCTTC. Translation: CASSMAAGGNEQFF.

The chain combines TRBV6-1 with TRBJ2-3; the D gene is possibly TRBD1 (6 bases). Per the germline V gene, CDR1 is MNHNS and CDR2 is SASEGT. This CDR3 region has 15 residues. V was pared by 5 bases and J by 2 bases, with 14 bases between. In nucleotides, the CDR3 is TGTGCCAGCAGTTTTCTACAGGGCCTCACAGATACGCAGTATTTT. Translating it yields CASSFLQGLTDTQYF.

The rearrangement joins TRBV5-6 to TRBJ2-1; 9 nucleotides match TRBD2. Germline-derived CDR1 and CDR2 are SGHDT and YYEEEE. Unmatched junction bases numbered 7, after V lost 0 bases and J lost 9 bases. The CDR3 contains 15 residues. CDR3: CASSLGLAGWGEQFF. The CDR3 DNA reads as TGTGCCAGCAGCTTGGGTCTAGCGGGATGGGGTGAGCAGTTCTTC.

The chain employs TRBV11-2 and TRBJ1-2; a weak D match, TRBD1 (6 bases). V gave up 1 base and J gave up 3 bases, with 9 bases separating them. Per germline, CDR1 SGHAT and CDR2 FQNNGV. This CDR3 contains 14 residues. The CDR3 is CASSLVPGDYGYTF. The CDR3 DNA is TGTGCCAGCAGCTTAGTACCAGGGGACTATGGCTACACCTTC.

The chain combines TRBV12-5 with TRBJ2-7; the match to TRBD1 covers 11 bases. From germline, CDR1 is LGHNT and CDR2 FRNRAP. The CDR3 is 14 amino acids. After removal of 5 bases from V and 5 bases from J, the junction contained 5 bases not matched to a gene. CDR3 nucleotides: TGTGCTAGTGGTCCCGGGACAGGGGGAGACGAGCAGTACTTC. Protein: CASGPGTGGDEQYF.

The CDR3 loop reads CASSIPREGEWPDTQYF. CDR3 nucleotides: TGTGCCAGCAGCATACCCCGCGAAGGGGAATGGCCAGATACGCAGTATTTT. The chain carries TRBV7-8 and TRBJ2-3; a possible D gene is TRBD1 (5 bases). Trimming removed 5 bases at V and 4 bases at J, with 22 bases between. Germline values: CDR1 SGHVS, CDR2 FQNEAQ. The CDR3 contains 17 residues.

The chain couples TRBV6-5 to TRBJ2-1, with 10 bases aligning to TRBD1. Germline assignment: CDR1 MNHEY and CDR2 SVGAGI. Losses at the gene ends were 5 bases for V and 8 bases for J; bases not matched to a gene: 3. The CDR3 extends over 13 amino acids. Written as DNA, the CDR3 is TGTGCCAGCAGTCCCGGACAGGGGGATGAGCAGTTCTTC. Its translation is CASSPGQGDEQFF.

The chain is built from TRBV18 and TRBJ2-7; 7 bases map to TRBD1. This CDR3 comprises 15 residues. Germline CDR1 is KGHSH and CDR2 is LQKENI. V trimming: 3 bases; J trimming: 5 bases; junction bases outside the gene matches: 10. The CDR3, as DNA: TGTGCCAGCTCACCCTCCGGGAAGACAGGGAACGAGCAGTACGTC. This translates into CASSPSGKTGNEQYV.

In its sample, this clone was seen once. The chain has TRBV4-1 and TRBJ2-7; D gene ambiguous. CDR3 size: 15 residues. Germline CDR1 and CDR2: MGHRA and YSYEKL. Trimming stripped 0 bases from V and 6 bases from J, with 15 bases between. CDR3 amino acids: CASSQEQAKPPEQYF. The CDR3 DNA follows: TGCGCCAGCAGCCAAGAGCAGGCTAAGCCCCCCGAGCAGTACTTC.

In this sample, this clone turned up a few times. The chain is built from TRBV5-1 and TRBJ2-2, with 10 bases matching TRBD1. With 4 bases clipped from V and 6 bases from J, the junction kept 0 bases outside the gene matches. From germline, CDR1 is SGHRS and CDR2 YFSETQ. This CDR3 spans 13 amino acids. The CDR3 nucleotides are TGCGCCAGCAGCGGGACAGGGGCCGGGGAGCTGTTTTTT. Its protein product is CASSGTGAGELFF.

The chain has TRBV19 and TRBJ2-7, with 10 bases that match TRBD1. The V gene end was trimmed by 5 bases and the J gene end by 1 base; junction bases not matched to a gene: 5. The CDR3 spans 15 residues. Germline lookup yields CDR1 LNHDA and CDR2 SQIVND (reference sequence). The CDR3 spells CASSRRQGASYEQYF. As DNA, the CDR3 is TGTGCCAGTAGTCGCCGACAGGGGGCTTCCTACGAGCAGTACTTC.

V and J are TRBV14 and TRBJ2-7; D not certain. Trimming shortened V by 0 bases and J by 5 bases, and 11 bases separated the two germline ends. The germline V gene has CDR1 SGHDN and CDR2 FVKESK. The length of the CDR3 is 14 residues. CDR3 sequence: CASSQEPGYNEQYV. In nucleotides, the CDR3 is TGTGCCAGCAGCCAAGAGCCGGGTTATAACGAGCAGTACGTC.

The chain carries TRBV6-5 and TRBJ1-5; D is ambiguous. CDR1 is MNHEY, CDR2 SVGAGI, per germline. Trimming removed 5 bases at V and 0 bases at J, with 11 bases between. The CDR3 totals 15 residues. CDR3 DNA sequence: TGTGCCAGCAGTCAGACTTACAATAGCAATCAGCCCCAGCATTTT. Its translation is CASSQTYNSNQPQHF.

The chain has TRBV7-8 and TRBJ1-1; D perhaps matches TRBD1 (6 bases). This CDR3 is 17 amino acids long. Germline V gene data show CDR1 as SGHVS and CDR2 as FQNEAQ. Deletions cut 4 bases from V and 0 bases from J, with 18 bases between. The CDR3 reads CASSSTLAGGLNTEAFF. The CDR3, as DNA: TGTGCCAGCAGCTCGACACTAGCGGGGGGCTTGAACACTGAAGCTTTCTTT.

J is TRBJ2-1 and V is TRBV5-1; 10 nucleotides align to TRBD2. CDR1 SGHRS and CDR2 YFSETQ come from the germline V gene. The V gene end was trimmed by 0 bases and the J gene end by 6 bases; junction bases not matched to a gene: 6. The CDR3 sequence is 16 residues long. In DNA, the CDR3 is TGCGCCAGCAGCTTGGGAATAGCGGGAGGTATCAATGAGCAGTTCTTC. This encodes CASSLGIAGGINEQFF.

This clone showed up just a few times. The chain combines TRBV25-1 with TRBJ1-1, with D perhaps matching TRBD1 (6 bases). V dropped 3 bases and J dropped 3 bases, with 8 bases sitting between them. The length of the CDR3 is 13 residues. Germline-derived CDR1 and CDR2 are MGHDK and SYGVNS. DNA for the CDR3: TGTGCCAGCAGTGAGGGACAATACACTGAAGCTTTCTTT. This sequence encodes CASSEGQYTEAFF.

The rearrangement links TRBV9 to TRBJ2-1, with D possibly TRBD2 on 6 matching bases. Germline CDR1 reads SGDLS; CDR2 reads YYNGEE. V lost 0 bases and J 2 bases, leaving 9 bases between the germline ends. The CDR3 has 15 residues. CDR3 nucleotide sequence: TGTGCCAGCAGCGTAGATAGCGGAACCTACAATGAGCAGTTCTTC. Translating gives CASSVDSGTYNEQFF.

V gene TRBV4-1 combines with J gene TRBJ1-2; TRBD1 might be the D (5 bases). Germline CDR1 MGHRA, CDR2 YSYEKL. Trimming stripped 0 bases from V and 1 base from J, with 15 bases between. CDR3 length: 17 residues. Here the CDR3 reads CASSQDLVRALNYGYTF. In DNA, the CDR3 is TGCGCCAGCAGCCAAGATCTAGTCAGGGCCCTTAACTATGGCTACACCTTC.

The DNA for the CDR3 is TGTGCCAGCAGCCAGGGACTAGGGTCCAATGAGCAGTTCTTC. Its protein is CASSQGLGSNEQFF. The chain joins TRBV9 to TRBJ2-1; 8 bases map to TRBD2. The CDR3 is 14 amino acids. V shed 4 bases, J shed 6 bases, and the junction held 6 bases outside the gene matches. Germline CDR1 is SGDLS and CDR2 is YYNGEE.

The chain uses TRBV7-8 and TRBJ2-1, with 10 bases matching TRBD2. Germline loops: CDR1 SGHVS, CDR2 FQNEAQ. V shed 4 bases and J 4 bases; nucleotides not matched to a gene: 4. The CDR3 has 15 residues. CDR3 in amino acids: CASSSLAGRYNEQFF. CDR3 bases: TGTGCCAGCAGCTCACTAGCGGGAAGGTACAATGAGCAGTTCTTC.

V and J are TRBV5-1 and TRBJ2-5; D unresolved. This CDR3 region has 15 residues. The V and J ends lost 0 bases and 0 bases respectively, with 9 bases between them. Germline V gene data show CDR1 as SGHRS and CDR2 as YFSETQ. The DNA for the CDR3 is TGCGCCAGCAGCTTGGTGCAGGTAGACCAAGAGACCCAGTACTTC. Encoded protein: CASSLVQVDQETQYF. The entire variable domain, with the rest obtained from reference TRBV5-1 and TRBJ2-5, is as follows: KAGVTQTPRYLIKTRGQQVTLSCSPISGHRSVSWYQQTPGQGLQFLFEYFSETQRNKGNFPGRFSGRQFSNSRSEMNVSTLELGDSALYLCASSLVQVDQETQYFGPGTRLLVL.

This sequence joins TRBV14 and TRBJ2-7; D uncertain. In germline, CDR1 is SGHDN, CDR2 FVKESK. Trimming pared 5 bases from V and 0 bases from J, leaving 8 bases between. The CDR3 loop spans 13 amino acids. The CDR3 sequence is CASSGLSSYEQYF. In DNA form, the CDR3 reads TGTGCCAGCAGCGGGCTCAGCTCCTACGAGCAGTACTTC.

The CDR3 protein is CASGAGTSYEQYV. The CDR3 nucleotides read TGTGCCAGCGGGGCCGGGACATCTTACGAGCAGTACGTC. This sequence joins TRBV28 and TRBJ2-7; D perhaps matches TRBD1 (6 bases). CDR3 length equals 13 residues. V lost 8 bases and J 4 bases, leaving 15 bases between the germline ends. Germline V gene sequence: CDR1 MDHEN, CDR2 SYDVKM.

This rearrangement joins TRBV27 to TRBJ1-1; weak D call: TRBD1 (6 bases). V was trimmed by 8 bases and J by 1 base, leaving 11 bases between them. The germline CDR1 and CDR2 sequences are MNHEY and SMNVEV (reference sequence). The CDR3 has 13 amino acids. CDR3 residues: CASHQTGNTEAFF. The CDR3 nucleotides read TGTGCCAGCCACCAGACAGGGAACACTGAAGCTTTCTTT.